Listed here are 25 T cell receptor beta chains from one sample, sequenced in a study of blood T cell repertoires in COVID-19. Using immunoSEQ multiplex PCR, the repertoire was profiled, and TCRdb retains in-frame clones only, with some absent. This table has 250,000 or so clones, roughly nine tenths appearing once. Input material: peripheral blood. These receptors were taken from a man in his forties or fifties with active or convalescent COVID-19.

The chain recombines TRBV2 with TRBJ2-7, with TRBD1 as a possible D gene (6 bases). V shed 4 bases and J shed 0 bases, with 19 bases lying between them. The CDR3 has 17 residues. The germline V gene has CDR1 SNHLY and CDR2 FYNNEI. The CDR3: CASSAPTQGTISYEQYF. CDR3 in DNA: TGTGCCAGCAGTGCTCCTACACAGGGAACGATCTCCTACGAGCAGTACTTC. The full variable domain, its missing parts supplied by reference TRBV2 and TRBJ2-7, is EPEVTQTPSHQVTQMGQEVILRCVPISNHLYFYWYRQILGQKVEFLVSFYNNEISEKSEIFDDQFSVERPDGSNFTLKIRSTKLEDSAMYFCASSAPTQGTISYEQYFGPGTRLTVT.

The J gene is TRBJ1-2, the V gene TRBV28; D is perhaps TRBD1 (5 bases). CDR1 is MDHEN, CDR2 SYDVKM, per germline. Trimming took 7 bases from V and 2 from J, leaving 11 bases between them. The CDR3 contains 13 residues. CDR3 in amino acids: CASTLTGNYGYTF. Here the CDR3 DNA reads TGTGCCAGCACCTTAACAGGAAACTATGGCTACACCTTC.

This chain joins TRBV5-8 and TRBJ2-1; TRBD1 agrees at 10 bases. CDR1 is SGHTS, CDR2 YDEGEE, per germline. With V trimmed by 4 bases and J by 6 bases, 7 bases remained unmatched. CDR3 length equals 15 residues. The CDR3: CASSPGTGVFNEQFF. DNA of the CDR3: TGTGCCAGCAGCCCTGGGACAGGGGTTTTCAATGAGCAGTTCTTC.

This chain links TRBV28 with TRBJ2-7; D remains unclear. Germline CDR1 reads MDHEN; CDR2 reads SYDVKM. The length of the CDR3 is 15 residues. Trimming stripped 1 base from V and 2 bases from J, with 12 bases between. In nucleotides, the CDR3 is TGTGCCAGCAGTTTATTTCCACCCGAGACCTACGAGCAGTACTTC. This encodes CASSLFPPETYEQYF.

V gene TRBV30 combines with J gene TRBJ1-1; 7 nucleotides agree with TRBD1. Losses at the gene ends were 7 bases for V and 5 bases for J; bases not matched to a gene: 10. The CDR3 totals 13 residues. The germline V gene encodes CDR1 GTSNPN and CDR2 SVGIG (reference sequence). The CDR3 here is CASDDRVGTEAFF. The DNA for the CDR3 is TGTGCCTCTGATGACAGGGTTGGAACTGAAGCTTTCTTT. The entire variable domain, with the rest obtained from reference TRBV30 and TRBJ1-1, is as follows: SQTIHQWPATLVQPVGSPLSLECTVEGTSNPNLYWYRQAAGRGLQLLFYSVGIGQISSEVPQNLSASRPQDRQFILSSKKLLLSDSGFYLCASDDRVGTEAFFGQGTRLTVV.

The chain joins TRBV11-2 to TRBJ1-5, with 10 bases matching TRBD1. CDR1 is SGHAT and CDR2 is FQNNGV in the germline V gene. This CDR3 has 16 residues. V lost 5 bases and J lost 5; bases outside the gene matches: 9. The CDR3 DNA follows: TGTGCCAGCAGCCCGCAGGACAGGGGGTTTGATCAGCCCCAGCATTTT. It encodes CASSPQDRGFDQPQHF.

J is TRBJ2-1 and V is TRBV19; D gene unclear. Trimming left V 5 bases short and J 6 bases short, with 11 bases between. The CDR3 runs 13 residues. Germline CDR1 and CDR2: LNHDA and SQIVND (reference sequence). CDR3 sequence (DNA): TGTGCCAGTAGTCTATTGGCAGGCAATGAGCAGTTCTTC. Translating gives CASSLLAGNEQFF.

This clone was found once. The chain couples TRBV7-3 to TRBJ2-3, with 10 bases fitting TRBD2. Germline values: CDR1 SGHTA, CDR2 FQGTGA. This CDR3 has 18 residues. V gave up 1 base and J gave up 6 bases; unmatched junction bases: 13. CDR3 coding DNA: TGTGCCAGCAGCTTAAACCCACTGTCTAGCGGGGGTTACGATACGCAGTATTTT. Its translation is CASSLNPLSSGGYDTQYF.

This clone is a singleton in its sample. The CDR3 DNA sequence: TGTGCCAGTAGTAGATCCCGGGACAGGAATTCACCCCTCCACTTT. The encoded protein is CASSRSRDRNSPLHF. This chain connects TRBV19 to TRBJ1-6; 8 bases match TRBD1. The V and J ends lost 4 bases and 7 bases, in that order; junction bases with no gene match: 6. CDR3 length: 15 amino acids. CDR1 LNHDA and CDR2 SQIVND come from the germline V gene (reference sequence).

This clone was picked up a small number of times. The V and J genes are TRBV6-4 and TRBJ1-2; D is unresolved. Trimming cost V 3 bases and J 8 bases, with 10 bases left between them. Looked up from germline, CDR1 is MRHNA and CDR2 is SNTAGT. CDR3 length equals 12 residues. The CDR3 spells CASSDFSGGYTF. CDR3 nucleotides: TGTGCCAGCAGTGATTTCTCGGGGGGCTACACCTTC.

The chain couples TRBV12-3 or TRBV12-4 to TRBJ1-1; D is ambiguous. V lost 3 bases and J 6 bases, leaving 8 bases between the germline ends. The CDR3 is 12 amino acids. Here the CDR3 DNA reads TGTGCCAGCAGTTTGAATTCGGCTGAAGCTTTCTTT. This translates into CASSLNSAEAFF.

In this sample, this clone turned up once. This chain uses TRBV19 with TRBJ1-2; D may be TRBD1 (6 bases). The CDR3 runs 14 residues. Germline values: CDR1 LNHDA, CDR2 SQIVND (reference sequence). The V end was cut by 7 bases, the J end by 4 bases, with 16 bases between. CDR3 DNA: TGTGCCAGTATCGATCCACAGGGTGTCTATGGCTACACCTTC. Translated: CASIDPQGVYGYTF.

This chain connects TRBV6-1 to TRBJ1-5; maybe TRBD1 (5 bases). The germline V and J ends were trimmed by 1 base and 7 bases, with 8 bases remaining between them. This CDR3 region has 13 residues. Germline CDR1 reads MNHNS; CDR2 reads SASEGT. The CDR3 sequence is CASSEGGGQPQHF. The CDR3 nucleotides are TGTGCCAGCAGTGAAGGGGGGGGGCAGCCCCAGCATTTT.

The genes are TRBV18 and TRBJ1-2, with 9 bases identical to TRBD1. CDR1 is KGHSH, CDR2 LQKENI, per germline. This CDR3 spans 15 amino acids. Germline trimming cut 6 bases from V and 7 bases from J; bases unmatched to any gene: 12. The CDR3 DNA is TGTGCCAGCTCCCTCTCCGGCGGGACAGGGTTTGGCTACACCTTC. Its translation is CASSLSGGTGFGYTF.

The V call is TRBV10-3, the J call TRBJ1-1; D gene unclear. The CDR3 extends over 14 amino acids. Germline values: CDR1 ENHRY, CDR2 SYGVKD. Trimming removed 6 bases from V and 4 bases from J, with 15 bases in between. CDR3 bases: TGTGCCATCAGAGCACCTGCGGAAGGCACTGAAGCTTTCTTT. The encoded protein is CAIRAPAEGTEAFF.

The chain couples TRBV6-5 to TRBJ1-2; 8 positions match TRBD1. V gave up 4 bases and J gave up 3 bases; unmatched junction bases: 7. This CDR3 spans 15 amino acids. Germline V gene sequence: CDR1 MNHEY, CDR2 SVGAGI. CDR3 coding DNA: TGTGCCAGCAGTTCCTTCGGACAGGGAGACTATGGCTACACCTTC. Translating it yields CASSSFGQGDYGYTF.

DNA of the CDR3: TGTGCCAGCCTGAGGAATCAAGAGACCCAGTACTTC. Translation: CASLRNQETQYF. V usage is TRBV7-9 and J usage is TRBJ2-5; no clear D. With 8 bases removed from V and 2 bases from J, the gap between germline ends came to 9 bases. From germline, CDR1 is SEHNR and CDR2 FQNEAQ (reference sequence). The CDR3 is 12 residues long. Filled out from reference TRBV7-9 and TRBJ2-5, the complete variable domain reads DTGVSQNPRHKITKRGQNVTFRCDPISEHNRLYWYRQTLGQGPEFLTYFQNEAQLEKSRLLSDRFSAERPKGSFSTLEIQRTEQGDSAMYLCASLRNQETQYFGPGTRLLVL.

The chain combines TRBV29-1 with TRBJ2-1, with D perhaps matching TRBD1 (6 bases). Germline lookup yields CDR1 SQVTM and CDR2 ANQGSEA. The CDR3 consists of 13 residues. V gave up 6 bases and J gave up 6 bases, with 15 bases separating them. The CDR3 loop is CSVGAPLGNEQFF. CDR3 in DNA: TGCAGCGTGGGGGCTCCCCTGGGCAATGAGCAGTTCTTC.

The chain has TRBV13 and TRBJ2-2, with a tentative D call TRBD1 (6 bases). The V end lost 5 bases, the J end lost 5 bases, and 15 bases lay between the germline ends. The CDR3 is 15 amino acids. Germline V gene lookup returns CDR1 PRHDT and CDR2 FYEKMQ (reference sequence). The CDR3 region is CASSQGIRTTGELFF. In DNA, the CDR3 is TGTGCCAGCAGCCAGGGGATCCGGACGACCGGGGAGCTGTTTTTT.

The rearrangement uses TRBV10-3 and TRBJ2-3, with D possibly matching TRBD2 (6 bases). There are 16 residues in the CDR3. Germline-derived CDR1 and CDR2 are ENHRY and SYGVKD. V shed 6 bases and J shed 1 base, with 17 bases lying between them. CDR3 residues: CAISVLAASGTDTQYF. The CDR3 DNA is TGTGCCATCAGCGTATTAGCGGCCTCGGGCACAGATACGCAGTATTTT.

CDR3 sequence: CSAADGAETQYF. The CDR3 DNA is TGCAGCGCAGCTGATGGGGCGGAGACCCAGTACTTC. The V call is TRBV29-1, the J call TRBJ2-5; TRBD1 might be the D (5 bases). Trimming removed 7 bases from V and 5 bases from J, with 14 bases in between. Germline CDR1 SQVTM, CDR2 ANQGSEA. This CDR3 is 12 amino acids long.

This sequence joins TRBV6-1 and TRBJ1-4, with TRBD1 matching over 7 bases. Germline loops: CDR1 MNHNS, CDR2 SASEGT. Losses at the gene ends were 3 bases for V and 10 bases for J; bases not matched to a gene: 11. This CDR3 contains 15 residues. The CDR3 DNA sequence: TGTGCCAGCAGTGACCAAGGAAGACAGGGAGGAAAACTGTTTTTT. The encoded protein is CASSDQGRQGGKLFF.

The rearrangement uses TRBV5-6 and TRBJ1-1; D possibly corresponds to TRBD1 (6 bases). Germline CDR1 and CDR2: SGHDT and YYEEEE. CDR3 length: 16 amino acids. The ends were cut back, 3 bases at V and 5 bases at J, with 20 bases in the middle. The chain's CDR3 is CASSSTTRGTGTEAFF. The CDR3, as DNA: TGTGCCAGCAGCTCCACGACGAGGGGGACGGGGACTGAAGCTTTCTTT.

V is TRBV29-1 and J is TRBJ2-4; 9 bases are a match to TRBD1. CDR3 length: 15 residues. The germline V gene encodes CDR1 SQVTM and CDR2 ANQGSEA. V lost 1 base, J lost 9 bases, and 10 bases stayed unmatched. The CDR3 DNA reads TGCAGCGTTGAAGGTGGTGGGGGGACAGGGACCATTCAGTACTTC. Residues: CSVEGGGGTGTIQYF.

The chain joins TRBV5-6 to TRBJ1-3; D remains ambiguous. CDR1 and CDR2 (germline): SGHDT, YYEEEE. V was trimmed by 2 bases and J by 3 bases, leaving 3 bases between them. This CDR3 contains 12 residues. CDR3 bases: TGTGCCAGCAGCTTCGGTGGAAACACCATATATTTT. Protein product: CASSFGGNTIYF.